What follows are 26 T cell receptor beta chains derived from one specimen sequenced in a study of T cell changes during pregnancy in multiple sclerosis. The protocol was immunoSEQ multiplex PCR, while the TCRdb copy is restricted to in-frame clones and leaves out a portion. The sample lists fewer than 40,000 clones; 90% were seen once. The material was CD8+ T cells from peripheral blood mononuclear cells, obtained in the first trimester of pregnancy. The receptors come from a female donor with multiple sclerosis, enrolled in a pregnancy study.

The CDR3 protein is CASSMGGYNEQFF. In DNA form, the CDR3 reads TGTGCCAGTAGTATGGGGGGCTACAATGAGCAGTTCTTC. This chain links TRBV19 with TRBJ2-1, with D possibly TRBD2 on 6 matching bases. Trimming stripped 3 bases from V and 3 bases from J, with 6 bases between. The germline gives CDR1 LNHDA, CDR2 SQIVND (reference sequence). The CDR3 totals 13 residues.

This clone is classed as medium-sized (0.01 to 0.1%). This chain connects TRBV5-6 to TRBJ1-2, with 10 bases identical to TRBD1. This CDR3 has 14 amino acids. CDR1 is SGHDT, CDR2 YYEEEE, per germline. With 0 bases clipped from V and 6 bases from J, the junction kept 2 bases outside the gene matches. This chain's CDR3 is CASSLGTGGDGYTF. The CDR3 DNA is TGTGCCAGCAGCTTGGGGACAGGGGGAGATGGCTACACCTTC.

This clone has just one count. The CDR3 protein is CASSLRLGGYGYTF. In nucleotides, the CDR3 is TGTGCCAGCAGTTTGCGGCTCGGAGGCTATGGCTACACCTTC. The chain links TRBV28 to TRBJ1-2; no firm D call. V lost 3 bases, J lost 4 bases, and 12 bases lay in between. CDR1 MDHEN and CDR2 SYDVKM come from the germline V gene. The CDR3 is 14 residues long.

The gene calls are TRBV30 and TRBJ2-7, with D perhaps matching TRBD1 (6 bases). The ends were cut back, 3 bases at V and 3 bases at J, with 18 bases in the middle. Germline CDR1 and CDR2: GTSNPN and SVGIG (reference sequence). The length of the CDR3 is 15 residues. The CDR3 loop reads CAWSLSGTLFYEQYF. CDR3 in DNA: TGTGCCTGGAGCCTTTCCGGGACACTCTTCTACGAGCAGTACTTC.

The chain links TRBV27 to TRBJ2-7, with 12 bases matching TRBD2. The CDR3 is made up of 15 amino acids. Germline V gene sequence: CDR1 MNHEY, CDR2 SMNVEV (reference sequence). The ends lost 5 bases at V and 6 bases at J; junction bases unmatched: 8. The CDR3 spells CASSQRLAGVGEQYF. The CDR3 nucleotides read TGTGCCAGCAGTCAACGACTAGCGGGAGTCGGCGAGCAGTACTTC.

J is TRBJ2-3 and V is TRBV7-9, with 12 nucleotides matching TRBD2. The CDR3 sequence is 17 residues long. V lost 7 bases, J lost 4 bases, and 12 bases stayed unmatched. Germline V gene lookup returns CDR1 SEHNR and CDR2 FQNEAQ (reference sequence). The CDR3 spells CASTSSGRAPVSDTQYF. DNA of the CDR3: TGTGCCAGCACGTCTAGCGGGAGGGCCCCGGTTTCAGATACGCAGTATTTT.

CDR3 DNA: TGTGCCACCCTGACTAGCGGGAATGCCTACAATGAGCAGTTCTTC. Translation: CATLTSGNAYNEQFF. The chain uses TRBV10-3 and TRBJ2-1, with 11 bases fitting TRBD2. The CDR3 spans 15 residues. CDR1 and CDR2 (germline): ENHRY, SYGVKD. Trimming at V came to 10 bases and at J to 2 bases, leaving 7 bases not matched to a gene.

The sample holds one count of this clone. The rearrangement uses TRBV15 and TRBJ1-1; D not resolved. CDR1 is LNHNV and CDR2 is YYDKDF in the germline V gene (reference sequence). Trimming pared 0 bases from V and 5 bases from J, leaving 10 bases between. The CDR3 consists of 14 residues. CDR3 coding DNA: TGTGCCACCAGCAGAGATTTAAGAGTTACTGAAGCTTTCTTT. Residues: CATSRDLRVTEAFF. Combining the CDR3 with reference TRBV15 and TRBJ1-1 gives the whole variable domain DAMVIQNPRYQVTQFGKPVTLSCSQTLNHNVMYWYQQKSSQAPKLLFHYYDKDFNNEADTPDNFQSRRPNTSFCFLDIRSPGLGDTAMYLCATSRDLRVTEAFFGQGTRLTVV.

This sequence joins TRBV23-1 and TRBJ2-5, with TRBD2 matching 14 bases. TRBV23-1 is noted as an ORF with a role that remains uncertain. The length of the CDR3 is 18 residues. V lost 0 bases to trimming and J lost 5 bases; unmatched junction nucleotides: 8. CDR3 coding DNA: TGCGCCAGCAGTCAATCGGAGACTAGCGGGAGGGGTAGGGAGACCCAGTACTTC. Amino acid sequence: CASSQSETSGRGRETQYF.

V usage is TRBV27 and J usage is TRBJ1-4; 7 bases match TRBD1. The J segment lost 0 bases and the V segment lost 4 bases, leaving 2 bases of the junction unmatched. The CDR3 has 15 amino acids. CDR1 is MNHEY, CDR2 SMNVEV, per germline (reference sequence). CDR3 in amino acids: CASSWTGTTNEKLFF. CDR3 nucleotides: TGTGCCAGCAGTTGGACAGGAACAACTAATGAAAAACTGTTTTTT.

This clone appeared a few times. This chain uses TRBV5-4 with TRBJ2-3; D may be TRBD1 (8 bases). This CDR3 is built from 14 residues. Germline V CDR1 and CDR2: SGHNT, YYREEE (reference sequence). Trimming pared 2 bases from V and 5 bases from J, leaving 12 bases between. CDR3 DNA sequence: TGTGCCAGCAGCTTAACAGGGGGGGTAGATACGCAGTATTTT. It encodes CASSLTGGVDTQYF.

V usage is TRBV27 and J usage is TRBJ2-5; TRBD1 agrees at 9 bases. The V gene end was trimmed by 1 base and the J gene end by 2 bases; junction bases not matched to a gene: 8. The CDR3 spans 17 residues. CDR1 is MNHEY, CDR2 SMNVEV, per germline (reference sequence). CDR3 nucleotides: TGTGCCAGCAGTTTATTGCCCCCGGGACAGGGACAAGAGACCCAGTACTTC. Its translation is CASSLLPPGQGQETQYF.

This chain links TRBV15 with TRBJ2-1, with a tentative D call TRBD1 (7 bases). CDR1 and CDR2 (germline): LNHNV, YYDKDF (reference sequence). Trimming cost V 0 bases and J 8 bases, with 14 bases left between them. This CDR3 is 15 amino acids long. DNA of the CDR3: TGTGCCACCAGCAGAGATCTCGCGGGACAGCATGAGCAGTTCTTC. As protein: CATSRDLAGQHEQFF.

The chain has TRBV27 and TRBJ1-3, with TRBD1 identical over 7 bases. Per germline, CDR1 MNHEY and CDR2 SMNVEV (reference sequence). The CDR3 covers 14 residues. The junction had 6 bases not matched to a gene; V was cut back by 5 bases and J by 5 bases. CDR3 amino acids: CASSPTGSRNTIYF. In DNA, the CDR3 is TGTGCCAGCAGTCCGACAGGGTCGAGAAACACCATATATTTT.

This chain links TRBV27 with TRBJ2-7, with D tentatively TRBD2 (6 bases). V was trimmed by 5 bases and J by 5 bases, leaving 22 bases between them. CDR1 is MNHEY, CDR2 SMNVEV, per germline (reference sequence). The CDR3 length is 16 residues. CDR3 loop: CASSPHQEGNGHEQYF. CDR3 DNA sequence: TGTGCCAGCAGTCCGCACCAGGAGGGGAACGGGCACGAGCAGTACTTC.

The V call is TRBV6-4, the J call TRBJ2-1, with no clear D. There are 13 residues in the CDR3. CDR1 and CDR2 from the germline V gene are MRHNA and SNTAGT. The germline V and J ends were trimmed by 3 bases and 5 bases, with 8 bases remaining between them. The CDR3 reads CASSDQMNNEQFF. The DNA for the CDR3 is TGTGCCAGCAGTGATCAGATGAACAATGAGCAGTTCTTC.

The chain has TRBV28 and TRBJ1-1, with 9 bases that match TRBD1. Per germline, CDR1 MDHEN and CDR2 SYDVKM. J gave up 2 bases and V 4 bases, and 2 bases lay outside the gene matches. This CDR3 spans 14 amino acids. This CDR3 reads CASSWDRVNTEAFF. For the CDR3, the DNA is TGTGCCAGCAGTTGGGACAGGGTAAACACTGAAGCTTTCTTT.

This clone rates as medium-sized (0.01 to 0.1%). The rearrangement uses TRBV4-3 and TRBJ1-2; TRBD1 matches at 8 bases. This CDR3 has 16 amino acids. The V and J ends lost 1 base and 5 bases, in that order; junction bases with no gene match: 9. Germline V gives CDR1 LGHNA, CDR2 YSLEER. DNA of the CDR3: TGCGCCAGCAGCCAAGGACCGTTACAGGGGGGATATGGCTACACCTTC. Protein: CASSQGPLQGGYGYTF.

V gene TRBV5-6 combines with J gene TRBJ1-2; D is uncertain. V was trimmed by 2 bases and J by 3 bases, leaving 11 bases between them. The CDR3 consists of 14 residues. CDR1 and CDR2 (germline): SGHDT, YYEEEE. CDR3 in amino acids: CASSFGGGDYGYTF. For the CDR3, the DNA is TGTGCCAGCAGCTTTGGTGGAGGAGACTATGGCTACACCTTC.

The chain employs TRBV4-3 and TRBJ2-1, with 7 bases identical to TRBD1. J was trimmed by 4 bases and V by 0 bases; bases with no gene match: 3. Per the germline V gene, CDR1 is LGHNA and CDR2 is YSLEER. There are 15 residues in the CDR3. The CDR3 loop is CASSQDRGQYNEQFF. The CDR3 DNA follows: TGCGCCAGCAGCCAAGATCGGGGACAGTACAATGAGCAGTTCTTC.

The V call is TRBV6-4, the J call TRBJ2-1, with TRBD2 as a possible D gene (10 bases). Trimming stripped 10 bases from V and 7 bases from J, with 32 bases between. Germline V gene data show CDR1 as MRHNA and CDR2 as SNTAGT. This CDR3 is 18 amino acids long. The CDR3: CATTDRGDASGSGNEQFF. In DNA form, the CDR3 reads TGTGCCACCACCGACAGGGGGGATGCTAGCGGGAGTGGTAATGAGCAGTTCTTC.

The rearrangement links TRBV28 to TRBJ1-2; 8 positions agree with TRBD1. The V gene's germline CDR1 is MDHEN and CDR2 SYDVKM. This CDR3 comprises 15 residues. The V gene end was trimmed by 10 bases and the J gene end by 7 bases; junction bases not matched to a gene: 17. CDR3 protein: CATRETGANLFGYTF. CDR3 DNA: TGTGCCACTCGGGAGACAGGGGCGAACCTTTTTGGCTACACCTTC.

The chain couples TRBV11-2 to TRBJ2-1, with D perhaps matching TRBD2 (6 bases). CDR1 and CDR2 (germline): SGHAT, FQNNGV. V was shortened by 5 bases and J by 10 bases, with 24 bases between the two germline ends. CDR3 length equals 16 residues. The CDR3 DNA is TGTGCCAGCAGCCTGTTTGGCGGGGCGTATTATGGGGAGCAGTTCTTC. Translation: CASSLFGGAYYGEQFF. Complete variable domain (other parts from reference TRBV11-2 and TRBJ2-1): EAGVAQSPRYKIIEKRQSVAFWCNPISGHATLYWYQQILGQGPKLLIQFQNNGVVDDSQLPKDRFSAERLKGVDSTLKIQPAKLEDSAVYLCASSLFGGAYYGEQFFGPGTRLTVL.

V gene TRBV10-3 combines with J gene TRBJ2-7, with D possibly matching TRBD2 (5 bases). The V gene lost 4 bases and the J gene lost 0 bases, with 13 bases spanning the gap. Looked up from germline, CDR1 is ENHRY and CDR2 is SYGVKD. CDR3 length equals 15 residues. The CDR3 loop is CAISAVSGLSYEQYF. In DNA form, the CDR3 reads TGTGCCATCAGTGCGGTAAGCGGCCTCTCCTACGAGCAGTACTTC.

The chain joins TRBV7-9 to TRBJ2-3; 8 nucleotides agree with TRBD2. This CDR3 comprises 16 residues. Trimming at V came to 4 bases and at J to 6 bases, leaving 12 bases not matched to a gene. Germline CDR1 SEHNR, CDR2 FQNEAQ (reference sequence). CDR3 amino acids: CASSSPSGGEKDTQYF. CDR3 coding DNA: TGTGCCAGCAGCTCACCTTCGGGGGGGGAAAAGGATACGCAGTATTTT.

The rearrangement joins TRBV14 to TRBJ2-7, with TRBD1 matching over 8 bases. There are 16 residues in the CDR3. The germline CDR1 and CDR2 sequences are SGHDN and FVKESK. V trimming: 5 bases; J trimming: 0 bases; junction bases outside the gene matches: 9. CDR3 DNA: TGTGCCAGCAGCGTAAGCAGTACAGGGGGCTCCTACGAGCAGTACTTC. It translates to CASSVSSTGGSYEQYF.